This section outlines one T cell receptor beta chain sequence together with its context. What it binds is not known. This record comes from a study of cytomegalovirus exposure and HLA in healthy donors. This PCR relied on a set of 60 Vbeta primers and 13 Jbeta primers. Per the authors' pipeline: Per a later analysis, the number of unique TCR beta chains was approximately 73 million, of which about 11 million were shared. Produced via immunoSEQ multiplex PCR; TCRdb's table is partial and in-frame only. D and trimming come from the DNA, and the V and J calls and clone size come from that table. Of 95,000 to 150,000 clones in the sample, just under 75% were seen once. The study, taken as a whole, reports: In vitro checks showed that three CMV-associated chains really do target CMV antigens. A later analysis reportedly found that, within productive TCRs, an Asian-associated ancestry cluster had fewer N-insertions than the mean observed across the approximately 700 donors.

Germline V gene data show CDR1 as MGHRA and CDR2 as YSYEKL. V lost 4 bases, J lost 4 bases, and 10 bases lay in between. This CDR3 has 13 amino acids. The chain carries TRBV4-1 and TRBJ2-5; TRBD1 might be the D (5 bases). This clonotype originated in a man aged 55 to 69 in good health and CMV-seropositive. Sequences were obtained from PBMCs. In DNA, the CDR3 is TGCGCCAGCAGCCTCCGACAGCTAGAGACCCAGTACTTC. This sequence encodes CASSLRQLETQYF.